These T cell receptor beta chains were read from a single sample in a study of early stage breast cancer tumors. Here immunoSEQ multiplex PCR was the method, and the copy in TCRdb shows in-frame clones only, minus some. The sample yields 8,500 to 10,000 clones, more than 60% seen once. The sequenced sample was normal breast tissue next to the tumor. The source of these receptors is a person aged 35-55 years with breast cancer. CDR3s include the opening cysteine and the closing phenylalanine or tryptophan. A D gene is named only where the DNA matches it firmly. Size is omitted from some rows. Given values are once, few, many or a class for expanded clones.

j_call v_call clone_size d_call cdr3_aa cdr3_nt
TRBJ2-1 TRBV18 medium-sized - CASSPVARAVDEQFF TGTGCCAGCTCACCAGTAGCCCGGGCGGTCGATGAGCAGTTCTTC
TRBJ1-1 TRBV7-9 - - CAISGENTEAFF TGTGCCATAAGCGGGGAGAACACTGAAGCTTTCTTT
TRBJ2-7 TRBV2 - - CASKNRGSGYEQYF TGTGCCAGCAAAAACCGGGGTTCTGGCTACGAGCAGTACTTC
TRBJ2-3 TRBV5-6 - TRBD2 CASSITSGRALTDTQYF TGTGCCAGCAGCATTACTAGCGGGAGGGCCCTCACAGATACGCAGTATTTT
TRBJ2-3 TRBV2 once TRBD2 CASSQGLAATDTQYF TGTGCCAGCAGCCAGGGACTAGCGGCCACAGATACGCAGTATTTT
TRBJ1-3 TRBV5-1 - - CASSLGLSGNTIYF TGCGCCAGCAGCTTGGGACTCTCTGGAAACACCATATATTTT
TRBJ2-7 TRBV30 - TRBD1 CAWSPGTGFYEQYF TGTGCCTGGAGTCCCGGGACAGGGTTCTACGAGCAGTACTTC
TRBJ2-7 TRBV2 - TRBD2 CASRDYSYEQYF TGTGCCAGCCGGGACTACTCCTACGAGCAGTACTTC
TRBJ1-5 TRBV15 - TRBD1 CATSRDQGVGQPQHF TGTGCCACCAGCAGAGATCAGGGGGTTGGTCAGCCCCAGCATTTT
TRBJ1-2 TRBV5-1 - - CATPRNPPNYGYTF TGCGCCACCCCAAGGAACCCCCCTAACTATGGCTACACCTTC
TRBJ1-1 TRBV7-8 few - CASSLGVQGSTEAFF TGTGCCAGCAGCTTAGGGGTACAGGGTTCCACTGAAGCTTTCTTT
TRBJ2-1 TRBV4-1 - - CASSQDRDTLLSEQFF TGCGCCAGCAGCCAAGATCGGGACACCCTCCTCTCGGAGCAGTTCTTC
TRBJ2-2 TRBV9 few - CASSPTGVHTGELFF TGTGCCAGCAGCCCTACTGGAGTACACACCGGGGAGCTGTTTTTT
TRBJ2-1 TRBV29-1 - - CSVIVVLGNNEQFF TGCAGCGTTATAGTGGTATTGGGGAACAATGAGCAGTTCTTC
TRBJ1-2 TRBV6-1 - TRBD1 CASSASRTGRYGYTF TGTGCCAGCAGTGCCTCCCGGACAGGGAGGTATGGCTACACCTTC
TRBJ2-7 TRBV7-2 - - CASSRDPLSTSYEQYF TGTGCCAGCAGCCGGGACCCACTCTCCACCTCCTACGAGCAGTACTTC
TRBJ2-3 TRBV5-4 - TRBD2 CASSSPGGDRTQYF TGTGCCAGCAGCAGCCCGGGGGGAGATCGTACGCAGTATTTT
TRBJ2-1 TRBV4-1 - TRBD2 CASSQLAGGGNEQFF TGCGCCAGCAGCCAGTTGGCGGGAGGGGGGAATGAGCAGTTCTTC
TRBJ2-3 TRBV9 once - CASSRLGGPTDTQYF TGTGCCAGCAGCCGCTTAGGAGGTCCCACAGATACGCAGTATTTT
TRBJ2-6 TRBV10-3 - TRBD1 CAISEFGQGVGANVLTF TGTGCCATCAGTGAGTTCGGACAGGGGGTGGGGGCCAACGTCCTGACTTTC
TRBJ2-1 TRBV11-2 - - CASSQPPQNNEQFF TGTGCCAGCAGCCAACCCCCACAAAACAATGAGCAGTTCTTC
TRBJ2-7 TRBV11-1 - TRBD2 CASSLFASGYSYEQYF TGTGCCAGCAGCTTATTTGCTAGCGGGTACTCCTACGAGCAGTACTTC
TRBJ2-7 TRBV19 - TRBD2 CARTMTSARPYEQYF TGTGCCAGGACCATGACTAGCGCGAGACCCTACGAGCAGTACTTC
TRBJ1-3 TRBV11-2 - - CASSPRASTSGNTIYF TGTGCCAGCAGCCCAAGAGCAAGCACCTCTGGAAACACCATATATTTT
TRBJ2-3 TRBV10-3 few TRBD2 CAITPGLAGVMSTDTQYF TGTGCCATCACCCCGGGACTAGCGGGAGTAATGAGCACAGATACGCAGTATTTT
TRBJ1-2 TRBV5-4 - - CASSLGRALSYGYTF TGTGCCAGCAGCCTCGGGAGGGCCCTAAGCTATGGCTACACCTTC